This paragraph reports one T cell receptor (beta chain). Libraries were prepared by immunoSEQ multiplex PCR; TCRdb keeps only in-frame clonotypes and omits some of them. Among about 71,000 clones listed, approximately 94% were seen once. The CDR3 spans 14 residues. Trimming stripped 1 base from V and 7 bases from J, with 11 bases between. The germline V gene has CDR1 LGHNA and CDR2 YNFKEQ. This specimen comes from a study of cytomegalovirus exposure and HLA in healthy donors. The sequence came from a woman aged 18-29 years in good health and CMV-seronegative. The rearrangement uses TRBV4-2 and TRBJ2-1, with D perhaps matching TRBD1 (5 bases). Sequencing used PBMCs. The CDR3: CASSQGGLVNEQFF. As DNA, the CDR3 is TGTGCCAGCAGCCAAGGGGGCCTGGTGAATGAGCAGTTCTTC.